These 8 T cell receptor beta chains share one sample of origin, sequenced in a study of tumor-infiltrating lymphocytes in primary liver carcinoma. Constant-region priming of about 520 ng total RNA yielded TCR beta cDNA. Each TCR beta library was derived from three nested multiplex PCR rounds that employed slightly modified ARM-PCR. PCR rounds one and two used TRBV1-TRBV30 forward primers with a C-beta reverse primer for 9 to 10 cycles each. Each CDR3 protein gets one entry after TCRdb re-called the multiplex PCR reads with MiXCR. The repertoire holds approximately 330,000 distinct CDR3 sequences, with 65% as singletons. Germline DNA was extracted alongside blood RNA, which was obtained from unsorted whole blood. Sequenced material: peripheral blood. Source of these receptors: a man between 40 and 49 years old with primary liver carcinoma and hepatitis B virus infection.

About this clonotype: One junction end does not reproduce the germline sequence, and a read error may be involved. The CDR3 DNA follows: TGTGCCAGCAGCCGGGAAGGGGGGCGCACCTGGGAGCTGTTTTTT. This gives the protein CASSREGGRTWELFF. The chain recombines TRBV13 with TRBJ2-2; D might be TRBD1 or TRBD2, each matching 6 bases. CDR1 and CDR2 (germline): PRHDT, FYEKMQ (reference sequence). The length of the CDR3 is 15 residues.

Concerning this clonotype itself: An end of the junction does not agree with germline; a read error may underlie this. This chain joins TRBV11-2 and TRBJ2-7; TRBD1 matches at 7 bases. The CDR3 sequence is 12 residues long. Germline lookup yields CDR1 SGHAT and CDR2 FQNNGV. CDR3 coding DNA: TGTGTCAGCAGGCCAGGGGGATACGTGCAGTACTTC. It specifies CVSRPGGYVQYF.

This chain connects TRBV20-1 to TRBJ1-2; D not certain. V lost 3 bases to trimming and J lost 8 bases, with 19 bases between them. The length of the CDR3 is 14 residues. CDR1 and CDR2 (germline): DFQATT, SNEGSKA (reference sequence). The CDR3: CSASVAGPYGGYTF. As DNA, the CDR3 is TGCAGTGCTAGTGTGGCAGGACCTTATGGGGGCTACACCTTC.

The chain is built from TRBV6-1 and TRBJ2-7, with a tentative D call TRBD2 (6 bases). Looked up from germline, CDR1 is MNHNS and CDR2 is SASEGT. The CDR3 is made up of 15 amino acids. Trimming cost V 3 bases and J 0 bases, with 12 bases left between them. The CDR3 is CASSEGGDPSYEQYF. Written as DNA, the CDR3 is TGTGCCAGCAGTGAGGGGGGAGACCCCTCCTACGAGCAGTACTTC.

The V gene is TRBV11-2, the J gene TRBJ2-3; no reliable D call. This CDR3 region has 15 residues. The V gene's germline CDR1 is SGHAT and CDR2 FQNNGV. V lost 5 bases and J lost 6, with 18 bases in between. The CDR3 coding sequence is TGTGCCAGCAGCCCCCGCCCAACGAGAACCGATACGCAGTATTTT. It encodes CASSPRPTRTDTQYF.

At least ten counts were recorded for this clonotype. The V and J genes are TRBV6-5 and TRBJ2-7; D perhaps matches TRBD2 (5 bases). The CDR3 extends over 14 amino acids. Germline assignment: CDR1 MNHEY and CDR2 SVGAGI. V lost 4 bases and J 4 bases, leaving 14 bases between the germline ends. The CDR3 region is CASSFGFGEYEQYF. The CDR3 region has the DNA TGTGCCAGCAGTTTTGGGTTCGGGGAATACGAGCAGTACTTC.

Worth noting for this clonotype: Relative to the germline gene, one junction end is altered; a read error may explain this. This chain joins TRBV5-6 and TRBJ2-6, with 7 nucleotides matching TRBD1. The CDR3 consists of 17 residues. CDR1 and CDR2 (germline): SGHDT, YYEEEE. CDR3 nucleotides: TGTGCCGGCAGCTTGGATGACAGGGTCTTTGGGGCCAACGTCCTGACTTTC. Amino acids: CAGSLDDRVFGANVLTF.

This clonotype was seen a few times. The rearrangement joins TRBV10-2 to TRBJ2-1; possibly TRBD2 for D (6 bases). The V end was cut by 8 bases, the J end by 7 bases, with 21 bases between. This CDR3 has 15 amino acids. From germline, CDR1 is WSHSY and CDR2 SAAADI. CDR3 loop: CASSSRDSSRNEQFF. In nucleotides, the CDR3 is TGCGCCAGCTCTAGCCGGGACTCCTCTCGGAATGAGCAGTTCTTC.